One and the same sample provided the 12 T cell receptor beta chains below, sequenced in a study of CXCR3-negative and CXCR3-positive naive CD8 T cells. The TRB cDNA libraries were prepared by 5' RACE with UMI labels. TCRdb re-called the 5' RACE reads and shows each CDR3 protein once, DNA omitted. The sample has about 130,000 distinct CDR3 sequences, and its top ten clones hold around 0.27%. The material sequenced was naive CXCR3- CD8+ T cells from blood. Subset of the sample: CD45RO-CCR7+CD27+CD95- naive CD8+ T cells lacking CXCR3 (TNR3-). The receptors shown here come from a human donor in good health. Some clones in this sample may be carry-over from other donors' samples.

This rearrangement joins TRBV6-2 or TRBV6-3 to TRBJ2-1. The CDR3 is made up of 15 amino acids. In germline, CDR1 is MNHEY, CDR2 SVGEGT. The CDR3 loop reads CASSFGISPYNEQFF.

V usage is TRBV12-3 or TRBV12-4 and J usage is TRBJ2-7; absent DNA, TCRdb's TRBD2 call cannot be checked. This CDR3 spans 14 amino acids. CDR3: CASSPGPAETLQYF.

This chain uses TRBV27 with TRBJ2-7; TCRdb calls TRBD2, which cannot be checked without DNA. CDR1 and CDR2 (germline): MNHEY, SMNVEV (reference sequence). The CDR3 length is 14 residues. CDR3 loop: CASSKRGATYEQYF.

V usage is TRBV7-9 and J usage is TRBJ2-7; TCRdb's D call, TRBD1, is unchecked because there is no DNA. CDR1 is SEHNR and CDR2 is FQNEAQ in the germline V gene (reference sequence). This CDR3 comprises 16 residues. The CDR3 here is CASSQYPRDRNYEQYF.

This chain connects TRBV7-8 to TRBJ1-5. The germline CDR1 and CDR2 sequences are SGHVS and FQNEAQ. This CDR3 is built from 15 residues. CDR3 sequence reads: CASSLASTVYQPQHF.

The V gene is TRBV7-3, the J gene TRBJ1-1; TCRdb lists TRBD1, though no DNA is available to test this call. Germline V gene lookup returns CDR1 SGHTA and CDR2 FQGTGA. The length of the CDR3 is 15 residues. The CDR3 sequence is CASSLSGASNTEAFF.

This chain connects TRBV4-1 to TRBJ1-1; no DNA is available, so the TRBD1 call from TCRdb remains unchecked. Germline CDR1 and CDR2: MGHRA and YSYEKL. The CDR3 consists of 13 residues. CDR3: CASSDRSDTEAFF.

The rearrangement joins TRBV6-5 to TRBJ2-5; TCRdb lists TRBD2, though no DNA is available to test this call. The CDR3 is 14 amino acids. From germline, CDR1 is MNHEY and CDR2 SVGAGI. The CDR3 spells CASSAVGLVETQYF.

This rearrangement joins TRBV28 to TRBJ2-1; TCRdb's D call, TRBD2, is unchecked because there is no DNA. Germline loops: CDR1 MDHEN, CDR2 SYDVKM. The CDR3 has 18 residues. The CDR3 spells CASSHTRPRSRGYNEQFF.

This chain connects TRBV6-5 to TRBJ1-1; the TCRdb D gene call, TRBD1, has no DNA to confirm it. CDR1 and CDR2 (germline): MNHEY, SVGAGI. The CDR3 has 13 amino acids. The CDR3 is CASSPDRGAEAFF.

The chain links TRBV12-3 or TRBV12-4 to TRBJ2-2; TCRdb returns TRBD2, unconfirmable since there is no DNA. The CDR3 loop spans 19 amino acids. The chain's CDR3 is CASSPRFQREYLNTGELFF.

V usage is TRBV28 and J usage is TRBJ2-3. CDR1 and CDR2 from the germline V gene are MDHEN and SYDVKM. This CDR3 contains 13 residues. The CDR3 region is CASSSQNEVEQYF.